This T cell receptor (beta chain) comes out of a study of blood T cell repertoires in COVID-19 (dated by TCRdb to 2019 to 2021). Some background on the complete study: Samples from collaborators originated in the United States, Italy and Spain and spanned both the acute and convalescent phases of COVID-19. The prospective study material was composed of cDNA or gDNA derived from T cells, B-cell-depleted T cells, or PBMCs. The dataset comprised deeply sampled blood TCRbeta repertoires from subjects exposed to, actively infected with, or recovered from COVID-19. The repertoires were released in a freely available public database meant as a resource for research on the immune response to SARS-CoV-2. Samples came from the ongoing ImmuneRACE study (first 160 participants) plus 1,254 subjects from 6 global collaborators. Nearly every sample came with metadata listing a de-identified subject ID, COVID-19 status, age in years and sex. Where available, HLA class I and class II types were obtained from metadata supplied by the sample provider rather than from assay-based typing.

For this clone: Its antigen is still unknown. A read error may produce the germline difference seen at one junction end.

Whole blood was collected in K2EDTA tubes by collaborating institutions according to the institutions' own protocols. For TCRbeta analysis, collaborator samples were shipped as frozen whole blood, as isolated PBMCs, or as DNA extracted from either sample type. Results and caveats for the whole study, not just this receptor: The amount of clinical and demographic metadata varied by source and participant and was provided uncurated.

The CDR3 contains 16 residues, cysteine and phenylalanine counted. The retained sequence is limited to the CDR3, 48 bases, with the frame set at the first base. According to the germline V gene (reference sequence), CDR1 reads LNHDA and CDR2 reads SQIVND. The immunoSEQ Assay, a bias-controlled multiplex PCR, was used to amplify TCRbeta CDR3 regions from genomic DNA. As for the original processing: The number of nucleated cells in each sample was estimated by amplification of reference gene primers within the assay. To quantify the absolute abundance of each unique TCRbeta CDR3 rearrangement, sequence reads were collapsed and filtered. For each sample, productive Simpson clonality was calculated by taking the square root of Simpson's diversity index across productive rearrangements. TCRdb retrieved this table from immuneACCESS and kept in-frame rearrangements only. Not all clones are present; in checked studies, unresolved V genes account for under half, and no reason is known for the remainder. The DNA gave D and trimming, while V, J and clone size come from that table. For this sample there are around 140,000 clones; more than 60% appear just once. The top ten clones comprise over 15% of the sample.

The sequence was collected from a man over 45 with acute or convalescent COVID-19. Sequencing was done on a sample of peripheral blood. This sequence uses TRBV19 and TRBJ1-3, with the D gene uncertain. At the DNA level, the sequence is TGTGTCAGTAGTATAGACCCCTCGGGTACTGGAAACACCATATATTTT. Its protein product is CVSSIDPSGTGNTIYF.